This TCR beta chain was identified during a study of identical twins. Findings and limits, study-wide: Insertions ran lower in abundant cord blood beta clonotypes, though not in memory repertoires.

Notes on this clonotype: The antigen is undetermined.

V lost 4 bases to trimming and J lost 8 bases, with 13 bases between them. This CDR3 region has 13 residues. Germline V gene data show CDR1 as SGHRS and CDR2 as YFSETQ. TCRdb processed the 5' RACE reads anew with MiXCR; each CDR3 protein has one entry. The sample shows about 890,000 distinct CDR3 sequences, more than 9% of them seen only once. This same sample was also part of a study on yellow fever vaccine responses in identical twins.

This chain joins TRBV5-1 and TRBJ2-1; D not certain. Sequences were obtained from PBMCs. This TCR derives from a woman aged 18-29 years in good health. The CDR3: CASSPSLVHEQFF. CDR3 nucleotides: TGCGCCAGCAGCCCATCCTTGGTCCATGAGCAGTTCTTC.